Sequencing of this TCR beta chain was carried out in a study of cytotoxic CD8 clonotypes in ibrutinib-treated CLL. About the research overall: After median roughly 68 months, around 14 stayed in remission, about 12 progressed; responses roughly 24 partial, 2 complete.

With 5 bases clipped from V and 4 bases from J, the junction kept 2 bases outside the gene matches. Germline loops: CDR1 LGHNT, CDR2 FRNRAP. The CDR3 is 13 residues long. TCRdb keeps only in-frame clones here, not all; method: immunoSEQ multiplex PCR. Seen here are 200,000 or so clones, 75% to 80% observed once, and the top ten hold 11%. The source material was PBMCs, sampled after 12 months of ibrutinib treatment. The TCR sequence derives from a human donor with chronic lymphocytic leukemia. The V and J genes are TRBV12-5 and TRBJ1-3; 7 nucleotides line up with TRBD1. In DNA form, the CDR3 reads TGTGCTAGTGGTACAGGGGTGGGAAACACCATATATTTT. Its translation is CASGTGVGNTIYF.